This is a list of T cell receptor beta chains from one sample in a study of molecular identifiers for immune sequencing clone quantification. TCRdb passed the PCR reads through MiXCR, listing each CDR3 protein once. Here the sample spans just under 650,000 distinct CDR3 sequences, just under 20% being singletons. Material: naive CD8+ T cells from blood, with Jurkat cell RNA spiked in. These receptors were collected from a human donor in good health. Some libraries in this study had Jurkat cell RNA spiked in. Each CDR3 is given with its conserved first and last residue. Fields, in order: V gene, J gene, clone size, D gene, CDR3 DNA, CDR3 protein. D genes are given only for firm matches. Clone size is given for some rows only: seen once, a few or many times, or a class if the clone is expanded.

TRBV4-3	TRBJ1-5	many	NA	TGCGCCAGCAGCCAAAGCCTGGAAGGGCTGGGCAATCAGCCCCAGCATTTT	CASSQSLEGLGNQPQHF
TRBV27	TRBJ1-5	few	TRBD1	TGTGCCAGCAGTTTCTCCGGGACAGGGTACCAGCCCCAGCATTTT	CASSFSGTGYQPQHF
TRBV30	TRBJ1-1	few	NA	TGTGCCTGGAGTACCGGACAGCGGGCTGAAGCTTTCTTT	CAWSTGQRAEAFF
TRBV30	TRBJ1-5	few	NA	TGTGCCTGGAGTAGTGGGGGAGTTCAGCCCCAGCATTTT	CAWSSGGVQPQHF
TRBV6-2/TRBV6-3	TRBJ2-5	NA	NA	TGTGCCAGCAGTCAGGACGGAGGATACCAAGAGACCCAGTGCTTC	CASSQDGGYQETQCF
TRBV5-1	TRBJ2-7	many	TRBD2	TGCGCCAGCAGCGTCTGGACTAGCGGGGGCGCGACCTCCTACGAGCAGTACTTC	CASSVWTSGGATSYEQYF
TRBV2	TRBJ1-2	many	NA	TGTGCCAGCAGTGGGGACTATGGCTACACCTTC	CASSGDYGYTF
TRBV28	TRBJ1-5	many	NA	TGTGCCAGCAGTTTATGGGGGGGGGAGCCCCAGCATTTT	CASSLWGGEPQHF
TRBV28	TRBJ1-2	many	NA	TGTGCCAGCAGCCTAGACAGTGAGGGATACTATGGCTACACCTTC	CASSLDSEGYYGYTF
TRBV7-9	TRBJ1-1	many	TRBD1	TGTGCCAGCAGCTCCGGGGACAGGGTTACTGAAGCTTTCTTT	CASSSGDRVTEAFF
TRBV4-3	TRBJ2-7	few	NA	TGCGCCAGCAGCCAAGATAGGCCGGGACCCTACGAGCAGTACTTC	CASSQDRPGPYEQYF
TRBV3-1	TRBJ2-7	many	NA	TGTGCCAGCAGCCGCCGGGGAGCTGGGGAGCAGTACTTC	CASSRRGAGEQYF
TRBV3-1	TRBJ2-5	many	NA	TGTGCCAGCAGCCGAGCACCGGGACAAAATAAAGAGACCCAGTACTTC	CASSRAPGQNKETQYF
TRBV12-3/TRBV12-4	TRBJ2-1	NA	NA	TGTGCCAGCAGTGAGGGTCTGCGCAATGAGCAGTTCTTC	CASSEGLRNEQFF
TRBV18	TRBJ2-7	many	NA	TGTGCCAGCCCGACGATGAGACAGGAACTCTCCTACGAGCAGTACTTC	CASPTMRQELSYEQYF
TRBV19	TRBJ2-2	few	NA	TGTGCCAGTAGTATAGGAGGGGGAACCACCGGGGAGCTGTTTTTT	CASSIGGGTTGELFF
TRBV7-6	TRBJ1-1	many	NA	TGTGCCAGCAGCCCACCTACCGGGCGGGTGAACACTGAAGCTTTCTTT	CASSPPTGRVNTEAFF
TRBV2	TRBJ1-4	NA	NA	TGTGCCGGCAGTGACTCCGACGGGTTGACTAATGAAAAACTGTTTTTT	CAGSDSDGLTNEKLFF
TRBV4-3	TRBJ1-3	many	NA	TGCGCCAGCAGCCAAGATTATGTTTCAGGGAGCTTCTCTGGAAACACCATATATTTT	CASSQDYVSGSFSGNTIYF
TRBV11-3	TRBJ1-1	many	NA	TGTGCCAGCAGCGGCGGGGGATCTGAAGCTTTCTTT	CASSGGGSEAFF
TRBV5-1	TRBJ2-5	many	TRBD2	TGCGCCAGCAGCTTGACTAGCGGGACCCAAGAGACCCAGTACTTC	CASSLTSGTQETQYF
TRBV7-9	TRBJ1-2	NA	NA	TGTGCCAGCAGCTTAGGCGCAGGGGAGAACTATGGCTACACCTTC	CASSLGAGENYGYTF
TRBV19	TRBJ2-5	few	TRBD2	TGTGCCAGTAGTGAAAGACTAGCGGCCGACCAAGAGACCCAGTACTTC	CASSERLAADQETQYF
TRBV12-3/TRBV12-4	TRBJ2-3	many	NA	TGTGCCAGCAGTAGCGGATACACAGATACGCAGTATTTT	CASSSGYTDTQYF
TRBV7-3	TRBJ2-1	few	NA	TGTGCCAGCAGCCTTGAACTAGGGCAAGAGAATGAGCAGTTCTTC	CASSLELGQENEQFF
TRBV30	TRBJ2-7	few	NA	TGTGCCTGGAGTGTATCTCGGGGGCTATACGAGCAGTACTTC	CAWSVSRGLYEQYF
TRBV20-1	TRBJ2-4	many	NA	TGCAGTGCCTCTAAGACAGGGGACTACCTTCAAAACATTCAGTACTTC	CSASKTGDYLQNIQYF
TRBV24-1	TRBJ2-7	NA	TRBD1	TGTGCCGCCAGGGCGGGACAGGGGCGCTCCTACGAGCAGTACTTC	CAARAGQGRSYEQYF
TRBV12-3/TRBV12-4	TRBJ2-1	many	TRBD2	TGTGCCAGCAGCCTAACTAGCGGAGGGGCGAATGAGCAGTTCTTC	CASSLTSGGANEQFF
TRBV7-2	TRBJ2-5	many	NA	TGTGCCAGCAGCTTATTTTTAGGGGCTTGGGAGACCCAGTACTTC	CASSLFLGAWETQYF
TRBV30	TRBJ2-7	many	NA	TGTGCCTGGGACCTGGGGGTATCGGTGGACGAGCAGTACTTC	CAWDLGVSVDEQYF
TRBV7-9	TRBJ2-3	many	NA	TGTGCCAGCCGCAATGGGAGTTTTAGCACAGATACGCAGTATTTT	CASRNGSFSTDTQYF
TRBV29-1	TRBJ2-5	many	TRBD2	TGCAGCGTTGATATGTGGGGGGGGGAAGAGACCCAGTACTTC	CSVDMWGGEETQYF
TRBV20-1	TRBJ2-7	many	TRBD1	TGCAGTGCCCTCCGGTCACAGGGGGTGGGCGAGCAGTACTTC	CSALRSQGVGEQYF
TRBV6-2/TRBV6-3	TRBJ2-7	NA	NA	TGTGCCAGCAGTTACAGCGCCTCCCTCGAGCAGTACTTC	CASSYSASLEQYF
TRBV29-1	TRBJ1-2	NA	TRBD1	TGCAGCGTTGAACCCGGGACAGACTATGGCTACACCTTC	CSVEPGTDYGYTF
TRBV9	TRBJ2-3	many	NA	TGTGCCAGCAGCGTAGAGGAGGGGGGGTCTAGAAATACGCAGTATTTT	CASSVEEGGSRNTQYF
TRBV19	TRBJ2-2	few	NA	TGTGCCAGTAGTATATTCCCGGGGCATAGCGGGGAGCTGTTTTTT	CASSIFPGHSGELFF
TRBV13	TRBJ2-7	NA	NA	TGTGCCAGCAGCTTAGGACGAGAAACCTCCTACGAGCAGTACTTC	CASSLGRETSYEQYF
TRBV20-1	TRBJ2-2	many	NA	TGCAGTGCTAGTCCTCTGTCCGGGGAGCTGTTTTTT	CSASPLSGELFF
TRBV28	TRBJ2-5	NA	NA	TGTGCTAGCAGTGTTTTAGCGGTCCTCGGGGAGCCCCAGTACTTC	CASSVLAVLGEPQYF
TRBV6-2/TRBV6-3	TRBJ2-2	many	NA	TGTGCCAGCAGCCCCATAGGAACCGGGGAGCTGTTTTTT	CASSPIGTGELFF
TRBV30	TRBJ1-1	few	NA	TGTGCCTGGATATCGACTGAAGCTTTCTTT	CAWISTEAFF
TRBV30	TRBJ2-5	many	NA	TGTGCCTGGAGTGTACAGAGCGGACTACCTGAAGAGACCCAGTACTTC	CAWSVQSGLPEETQYF